Each of the 5 T cell receptor beta chains below was sequenced from the same sample in a study of T cells in Graves' hyperthyroidism and ophthalmopathy. RNA transcripts gave rise to amplified TCR beta CDR3 regions. RT-PCR in the first round (using the HTBI primer set) targeted the TCR CDR3. Each CDR3 protein is one row after TCRdb ran MiXCR on the multiplex PCR reads. The sample comprises a few hundred thousand distinct CDR3 sequences, around 16% of which are singletons, and under 7.5% rests with the top ten. Source material: blood. All receptors come from a woman aged 25 to 39 with Graves' hyperthyroidism.

This clonotype was counted many times. The V gene is TRBV20-1, the J gene TRBJ1-1; 11 positions match TRBD1. The CDR3 is 14 residues long. Germline-derived CDR1 and CDR2 are DFQATT and SNEGSKA (reference sequence). The ends lost 0 bases at V and 7 bases at J; junction bases unmatched: 4. The CDR3 sequence: CSARDPGQGDEAFF. DNA for the CDR3: TGCAGTGCTAGAGATCCGGGACAGGGGGATGAAGCTTTCTTT.

This clonotype was seen only a few times. The CDR3 sequence: CASSLVGGLNEKLFF. The CDR3 region has the DNA TGTGCCAGCAGCTTGGTCGGGGGGTTAAATGAAAAACTGTTTTTT. This sequence joins TRBV5-5 and TRBJ1-4, with D perhaps matching TRBD1 (5 bases). The V gene lost 0 bases and the J gene lost 5 bases, with 11 bases spanning the gap. CDR3 length equals 15 residues. Germline V CDR1 and CDR2: SGHKS, YYEKEE (reference sequence).

This clonotype came up many times. The chain has TRBV2 and TRBJ2-7; 7 bases fit TRBD1. V trimming: 6 bases; J trimming: 0 bases; junction bases outside the gene matches: 5. This CDR3 has 14 residues. Germline loops: CDR1 SNHLY, CDR2 FYNNEI. CDR3 in DNA: TGTGCCAGCAGGAAACAGGGGAGCTCCTACGAGCAGTACTTC. It translates to CASRKQGSSYEQYF.

The chain is built from TRBV29-1 and TRBJ2-1; D remains ambiguous. This CDR3 comprises 11 residues. Germline V lookup: CDR1 SQVTM, CDR2 ANQGSEA. The CDR3 reads CGSPRYNEQFF. CDR3 coding DNA: TGCGGGTCCCCGCGTTACAATGAGCAGTTCTTC.

This clonotype was detected ten times or more. V is TRBV2 and J is TRBJ1-4; D perhaps matches TRBD1 (6 bases). CDR1 and CDR2 (germline): SNHLY, FYNNEI. This CDR3 contains 15 residues. V gave up 1 base and J gave up 8 bases, with 14 bases separating them. The CDR3 region is CASSEVAGVREKLFF. The CDR3 DNA sequence: TGTGCCAGCAGTGAAGTTGCAGGGGTTAGAGAAAAACTGTTTTTT.